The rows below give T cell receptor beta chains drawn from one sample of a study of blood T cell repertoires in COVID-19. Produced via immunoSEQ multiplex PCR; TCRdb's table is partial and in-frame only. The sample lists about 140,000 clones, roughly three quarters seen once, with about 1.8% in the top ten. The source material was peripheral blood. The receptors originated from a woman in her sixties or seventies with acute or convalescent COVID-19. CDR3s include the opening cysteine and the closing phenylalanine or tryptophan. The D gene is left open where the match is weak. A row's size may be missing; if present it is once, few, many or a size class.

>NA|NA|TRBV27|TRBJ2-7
TGTGCCAGCAGTCCTGGTCGGGACTACGAGCAGTACTTC
CASSPGRDYEQYF
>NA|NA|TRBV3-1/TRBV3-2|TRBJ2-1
TGTGCCAGCAGCCAAGACAGTATATCCTACAATGAGCAGTTCTTC
CASSQDSISYNEQFF
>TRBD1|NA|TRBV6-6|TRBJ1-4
TGTGCCAGCAGTCTCGGGACAGGTGGCAGGGCTAATGAAAAACTGTTTTTT
CASSLGTGGRANEKLFF
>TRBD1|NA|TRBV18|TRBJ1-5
TGTGCCAGCTCGCGACAGGGGGCATATCAGCCCCAGCATTTT
CASSRQGAYQPQHF
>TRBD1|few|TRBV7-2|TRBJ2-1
TGTGCCAGCAGCTTGGGACAGTTCAATGAGCAGTTCTTC
CASSLGQFNEQFF
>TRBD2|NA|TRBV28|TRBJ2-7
TGTGCCAGCAGCCCTTCTAGCGGGAGGGCCTTAGACGAGCAGTACTTC
CASSPSSGRALDEQYF
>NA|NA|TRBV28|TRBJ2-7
TGTGCCAGCAGTTTATTGGGCGCTCCCAACGAGCAGTACTTC
CASSLLGAPNEQYF
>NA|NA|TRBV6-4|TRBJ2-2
TGTGCCAGCAGCGAACAGGGAAGAAGCACCGGGGAGCTGTTTTTT
CASSEQGRSTGELFF
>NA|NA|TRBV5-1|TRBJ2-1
TGCGCCGGGGAGGGGGACTTCTTATACAATGAGCAGTTCTTC
CAGEGDFLYNEQFF
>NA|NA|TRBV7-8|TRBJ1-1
TGTGCCAGCAGCTTAGCGAGAGGGAGGTCCACTGAAGCTTTCTTT
CASSLARGRSTEAFF